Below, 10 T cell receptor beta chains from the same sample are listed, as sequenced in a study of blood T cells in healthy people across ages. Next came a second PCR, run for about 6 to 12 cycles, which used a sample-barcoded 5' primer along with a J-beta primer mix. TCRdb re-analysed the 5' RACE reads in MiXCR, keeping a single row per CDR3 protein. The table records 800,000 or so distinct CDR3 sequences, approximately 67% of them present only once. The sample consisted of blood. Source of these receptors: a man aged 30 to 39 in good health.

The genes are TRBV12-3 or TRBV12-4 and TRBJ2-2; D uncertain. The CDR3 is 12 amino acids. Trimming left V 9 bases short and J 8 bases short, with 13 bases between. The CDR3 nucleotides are TGTGCCAGTATCCCCCTGGGGGGGGAGCTGTTTTTT. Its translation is CASIPLGGELFF.

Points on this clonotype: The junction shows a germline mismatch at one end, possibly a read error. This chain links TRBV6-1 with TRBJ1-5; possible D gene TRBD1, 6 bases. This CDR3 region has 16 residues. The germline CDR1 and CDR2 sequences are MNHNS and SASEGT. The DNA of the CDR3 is TGTGCCTGCAGCGGGCCGGTGGGGGGGGCCAATCAGCCCCAGCATTTT. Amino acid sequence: CACSGPVGGANQPQHF.

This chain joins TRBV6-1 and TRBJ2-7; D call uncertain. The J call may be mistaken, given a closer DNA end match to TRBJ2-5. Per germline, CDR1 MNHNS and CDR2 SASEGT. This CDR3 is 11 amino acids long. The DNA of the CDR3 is TGTGCCAGCAGTGAGTGGGGGACCCAGTACTTC. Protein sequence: CASSEWGTQYF.

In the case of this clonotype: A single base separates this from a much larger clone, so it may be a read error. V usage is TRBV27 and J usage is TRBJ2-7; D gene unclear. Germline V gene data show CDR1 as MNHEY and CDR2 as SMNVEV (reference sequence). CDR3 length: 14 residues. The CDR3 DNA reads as TGTGCCAGCAGTGTATCATGGAGTTCGGGCGAGCAGTACTTC. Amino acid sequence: CASSVSWSSGEQYF.

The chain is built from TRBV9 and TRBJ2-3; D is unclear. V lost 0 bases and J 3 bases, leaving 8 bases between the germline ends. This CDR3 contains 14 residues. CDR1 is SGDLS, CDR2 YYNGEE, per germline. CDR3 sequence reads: CASSVAVGTDTQYF. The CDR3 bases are TGTGCCAGCAGCGTAGCTGTGGGAACAGATACGCAGTATTTT.

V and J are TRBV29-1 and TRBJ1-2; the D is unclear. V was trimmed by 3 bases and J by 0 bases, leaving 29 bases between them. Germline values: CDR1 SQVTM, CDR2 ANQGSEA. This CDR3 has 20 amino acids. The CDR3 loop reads CSVELVWETGLDGPNYGYTF. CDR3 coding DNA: TGCAGCGTTGAGTTGGTGTGGGAAACGGGTCTCGACGGTCCTAACTATGGCTACACCTTC.

CDR3 in amino acids: CSASGGNNEKLFF. In nucleotides, the CDR3 is TGCAGTGCCAGTGGGGGTAATAATGAAAAACTGTTTTTT. V usage is TRBV20-1 and J usage is TRBJ1-4; tentatively, D is TRBD1 (5 bases). This CDR3 comprises 13 residues. Trimming removed 6 bases from V and 4 bases from J, with 12 bases in between. Germline assignment: CDR1 DFQATT and CDR2 SNEGSKA (reference sequence).

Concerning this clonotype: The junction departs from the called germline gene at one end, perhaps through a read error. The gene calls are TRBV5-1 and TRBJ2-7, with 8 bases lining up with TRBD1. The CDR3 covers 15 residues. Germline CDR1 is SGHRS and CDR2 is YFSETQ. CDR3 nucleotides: TGTGCCAGCAGCTCGCTCGGGACAGGAGCCTACGAGCAGTACTTC. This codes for CASSSLGTGAYEQYF.

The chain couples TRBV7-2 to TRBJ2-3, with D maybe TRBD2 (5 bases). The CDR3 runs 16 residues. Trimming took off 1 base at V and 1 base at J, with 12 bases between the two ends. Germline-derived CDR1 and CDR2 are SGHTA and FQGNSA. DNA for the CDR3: TGTGCCAGCAGCTTAGTATCGGGATTTGGCACAGATACGCAGTATTTT. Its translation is CASSLVSGFGTDTQYF.

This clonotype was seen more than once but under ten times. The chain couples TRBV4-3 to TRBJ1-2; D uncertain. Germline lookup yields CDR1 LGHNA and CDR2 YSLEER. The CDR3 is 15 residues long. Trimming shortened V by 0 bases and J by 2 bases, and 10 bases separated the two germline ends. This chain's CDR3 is CASSQESRINYGYTF. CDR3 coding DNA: TGCGCCAGCAGCCAAGAAAGCCGGATCAACTATGGCTACACCTTC.